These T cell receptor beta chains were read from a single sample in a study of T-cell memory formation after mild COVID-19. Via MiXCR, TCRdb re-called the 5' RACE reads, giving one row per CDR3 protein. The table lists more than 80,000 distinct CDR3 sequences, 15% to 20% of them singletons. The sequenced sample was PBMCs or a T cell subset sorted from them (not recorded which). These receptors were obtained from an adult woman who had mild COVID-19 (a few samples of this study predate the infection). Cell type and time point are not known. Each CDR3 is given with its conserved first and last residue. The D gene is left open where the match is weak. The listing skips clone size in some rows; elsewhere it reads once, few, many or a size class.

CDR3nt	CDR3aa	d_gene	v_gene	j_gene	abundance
TGTGCCAGCAGTGCGGGCCGCGGCAATCAGCCCCAGCATTTT	CASSAGRGNQPQHF	NA	TRBV2	TRBJ1-5	NA
TGTGCCAGCAGTTTATGGGCAGGGGGAAATCAGCCCCAGCATTTT	CASSLWAGGNQPQHF	TRBD1	TRBV27	TRBJ1-5	NA
TGTGCCAGCAGCCTACCCGAGGGATTGAGCTACACCTTC	CASSLPEGLSYTF	NA	TRBV7-9	TRBJ1-2	NA
TGTGCCAGCAGCGCTAGCGGGAGGGCCGTCACAGATACGCAGTATTTT	CASSASGRAVTDTQYF	TRBD2	TRBV9	TRBJ2-3	NA
TGTGCCACCAGTGACAGGACAGGGCTCAATCAGCCCCAGCATTTT	CATSDRTGLNQPQHF	TRBD1	TRBV24-1	TRBJ1-5	few
TGTGCCACCAGTGATTCGGGACTAGCGATCGGGGAGCTGTTTTTT	CATSDSGLAIGELFF	TRBD2	TRBV24-1	TRBJ2-2	NA
TGTGCCAGCAGCTTAGCGATTTTAGGCGGGGGTGAGCAGTTCTTC	CASSLAILGGGEQFF	TRBD2	TRBV7-8	TRBJ2-1	few
TGTGCCAGCAGCTTGGGGGACAGCTACAATGAGCAGTTCTTC	CASSLGDSYNEQFF	TRBD1	TRBV5-6	TRBJ2-1	few
TGCAGCGTTGTTTGGGGATACCAAGAGACCCAGTACTTC	CSVVWGYQETQYF	NA	TRBV29-1	TRBJ2-5	NA
TGTGCCAGCAGCACTAACGCGGAAACTAATGAAAAACTGTTTTTT	CASSTNAETNEKLFF	NA	TRBV7-6	TRBJ1-4	NA
TGCAGTGCTAGAGACCCAGGGACTAACTATGGCTACACCTTC	CSARDPGTNYGYTF	NA	TRBV20-1	TRBJ1-2	NA
TGTGCCACCAGCAGAGATGTGCCGAGGGGCGGTGTTACGGATCAGCCCCAGCATTTT	CATSRDVPRGGVTDQPQHF	NA	TRBV15	TRBJ1-5	NA
TGTGCCACCGACCTAGCGGGAGTCAGCGGCACAGATACGCAGTATTTT	CATDLAGVSGTDTQYF	TRBD2	TRBV9	TRBJ2-3	many
TGTGCCAGCAGCTCCAAGCCGGGACAGTTGGACTACGAGCAGTACTTC	CASSSKPGQLDYEQYF	TRBD1	TRBV7-6	TRBJ2-7	few